This entry lists 20 T cell receptor beta chains sequenced from one sample in a study of cytomegalovirus exposure and HLA in healthy donors. The PCR made use of 60 Vbeta and 13 Jbeta primers. Only in-frame clones appear in the TCRdb table, and some are missing; sequencing was by immunoSEQ multiplex PCR. The table records around 130,000 clones, approximately 80% of them present only once. Source material: PBMCs. The receptors derive from a man in his late teens or twenties in good health and CMV-seronegative.

This clone was seen a few times. This chain joins TRBV7-9 and TRBJ1-1; D is ambiguous. V was trimmed by 5 bases and J by 6 bases, leaving 10 bases between them. Germline V CDR1 and CDR2: SEHNR, FQNEAQ (reference sequence). The CDR3 runs 12 residues. For the CDR3, the DNA is TGTGCCAGCAGCCCCCCCCATCCTGAAGCTTTCTTT. This gives the protein CASSPPHPEAFF.

This chain links TRBV5-4 with TRBJ2-7; D is perhaps TRBD2 (6 bases). The germline V gene has CDR1 SGHNT and CDR2 YYREEE (reference sequence). The CDR3 spans 14 residues. V lost 0 bases and J lost 6, with 13 bases in between. CDR3 in amino acids: CASSLALGTLEQYF. CDR3 nucleotides: TGTGCCAGCAGCTTGGCCCTAGGGACTCTCGAGCAGTACTTC.

The chain combines TRBV13 with TRBJ1-3; perhaps TRBD1 as D (5 bases). The V end lost 10 bases, the J end lost 3 bases, and 16 bases lay between the germline ends. The CDR3 length is 14 residues. Looked up from germline, CDR1 is PRHDT and CDR2 is FYEKMQ (reference sequence). The CDR3 sequence: CAIPIRTNGNTIYF. For the CDR3, the DNA is TGTGCCATCCCGATTAGGACAAATGGAAACACCATATATTTT.

CDR3 sequence reads: CASMTRQKNTEAFF. DNA of the CDR3: TGTGCCAGTATGACGAGACAGAAGAACACTGAAGCTTTCTTT. The chain employs TRBV19 and TRBJ1-1, with a weak D call TRBD1 (5 bases). The germline V gene has CDR1 LNHDA and CDR2 SQIVND (reference sequence). The V end lost 7 bases, the J end lost 1 base, and 13 bases lay between the germline ends. The length of the CDR3 is 14 residues.

This clone was seen more than once but under ten times. The chain combines TRBV27 with TRBJ1-1; D may be TRBD1 (5 bases). Germline V CDR1 and CDR2: MNHEY, SMNVEV (reference sequence). V was trimmed by 2 bases and J by 1 base, leaving 5 bases between them. This CDR3 has 13 residues. CDR3 amino acids: CASSLTGNTEAFF. The CDR3 DNA follows: TGTGCCAGCAGTTTAACAGGGAACACTGAAGCTTTCTTT.

The chain's CDR3 is CASSLGLTSDKETQYF. The CDR3, as DNA: TGTGCCAGCAGCTTAGGCCTAACTAGCGACAAAGAGACCCAGTACTTC. The chain joins TRBV11-2 to TRBJ2-5; the match to TRBD2 covers 7 bases. V lost 1 base and J lost 3; bases outside the gene matches: 8. The germline V gene has CDR1 SGHAT and CDR2 FQNNGV. The CDR3 covers 16 residues.

This rearrangement joins TRBV5-6 to TRBJ1-5; D unresolved. There are 12 residues in the CDR3. Trimming cost V 9 bases and J 5 bases, with 12 bases left between them. Germline CDR1 SGHDT, CDR2 YYEEEE. This CDR3 is CATSRGHQPQHF. CDR3 in DNA: TGTGCCACCTCACGCGGGCATCAGCCCCAGCATTTT.

The chain joins TRBV19 to TRBJ2-5; D is perhaps TRBD1 (6 bases). The V end was cut by 1 base, the J end by 4 bases, with 13 bases between. The V gene's germline CDR1 is LNHDA and CDR2 SQIVND (reference sequence). This CDR3 has 15 residues. This CDR3 reads CASSIGARGTETQYF. DNA of the CDR3: TGTGCCAGTAGTATAGGGGCCAGGGGTACAGAGACCCAGTACTTC.

This chain uses TRBV7-9 with TRBJ1-2; TRBD1 matches at 7 bases. Losses at the gene ends were 4 bases for V and 6 bases for J; bases not matched to a gene: 5. Germline loops: CDR1 SEHNR, CDR2 FQNEAQ (reference sequence). This CDR3 is 13 amino acids long. As DNA, the CDR3 is TGTGCCAGCAGCTCGACAGGGTTGGATGGCTACACCTTC. This translates into CASSSTGLDGYTF.

The gene calls are TRBV13 and TRBJ1-1, with TRBD1 as a possible D gene (5 bases). V lost 3 bases and J lost 2, with 13 bases in between. The CDR3 is made up of 15 amino acids. The germline V gene has CDR1 PRHDT and CDR2 FYEKMQ (reference sequence). Here the CDR3 DNA reads TGTGCCAGCAGCTTTCGTCCGGGGGGTAACACTGAAGCTTTCTTT. Its protein product is CASSFRPGGNTEAFF.

The chain has TRBV6-5 and TRBJ1-2; the D gene is possibly TRBD1 (6 bases). The CDR3 has 15 amino acids. Trimming took 6 bases from V and 4 from J, leaving 18 bases between them. In germline, CDR1 is MNHEY, CDR2 SVGAGI. The CDR3 reads CASSTPLQGSYGYTF. CDR3 sequence (DNA): TGTGCCAGCAGCACCCCATTACAGGGCTCCTATGGCTACACCTTC.

V and J are TRBV19 and TRBJ1-5, with a tentative D call TRBD1 (6 bases). Germline CDR1 and CDR2: LNHDA and SQIVND (reference sequence). Between the trimmed V and J ends, which lost 9 bases and 0 bases, there was a span of 12 bases. This CDR3 spans 14 amino acids. CDR3 sequence: CASLDRFSNQPQHF. The CDR3, as DNA: TGTGCCAGCCTGGACAGATTTAGCAATCAGCCCCAGCATTTT.

The chain employs TRBV14 and TRBJ1-1; possibly TRBD1 for D (5 bases). Trimming left V 4 bases short and J 7 bases short, with 13 bases between. The germline CDR1 and CDR2 sequences are SGHDN and FVKESK. This CDR3 comprises 13 residues. The CDR3 DNA follows: TGTGCCAGCAGCCCTTGGACACACAATGAAGCTTTCTTT. Translation gives CASSPWTHNEAFF. Based on the CDR3 plus reference TRBV14 and TRBJ1-1, the full variable domain is EAGVTQFPSHSVIEKGQTVTLRCDPISGHDNLYWYRRVMGKEIKFLLHFVKESKQDESGMPNNRFLAERTGGTYSTLKVQPAELEDSGVYFCASSPWTHNEAFFGQGTRLTVV.

This chain joins TRBV12-5 and TRBJ1-1; D ambiguous. Between the trimmed V and J ends, which lost 7 bases and 6 bases, there was a span of 15 bases. CDR1 and CDR2 from the germline V gene are LGHNT and FRNRAP. The CDR3 is 13 amino acids. The CDR3 reads CASVPPESPEAFF. The CDR3 region has the DNA TGTGCTAGTGTTCCTCCCGAGAGCCCTGAAGCTTTCTTT.

The chain links TRBV11-2 to TRBJ2-1; 8 bases map to TRBD1. The germline CDR1 and CDR2 sequences are SGHAT and FQNNGV. Germline trimming cut 5 bases from V and 3 bases from J; bases unmatched to any gene: 6. The CDR3 sequence is 15 residues long. The CDR3 DNA reads TGTGCCAGCAGCCCAACAGGGGGTAGCTACAATGAGCAGTTCTTC. Encoded protein: CASSPTGGSYNEQFF.

This clone was counted only a few times. The chain employs TRBV19 and TRBJ1-5, with TRBD1 matching 10 bases. Trimming took 9 bases from V and 0 from J; bases not matched to a gene: 14. The CDR3 length is 18 residues. CDR1 LNHDA and CDR2 SQIVND come from the germline V gene (reference sequence). DNA for the CDR3: TGTGCCAGCTCCGCAAAGGACAGGGGGGAATATAGCAATCAGCCCCAGCATTTT. Its protein product is CASSAKDRGEYSNQPQHF.

This chain links TRBV30 with TRBJ2-7; TRBD1 aligns across 8 bases. The CDR3 runs 12 residues. The germline V gene encodes CDR1 GTSNPN and CDR2 SVGIG (reference sequence). The V and J ends lost 4 bases and 4 bases, in that order; junction bases with no gene match: 3. The CDR3 nucleotides are TGTGCCTGGACAGGGGGCCGTTACGAGCAGTACTTC. Translating it yields CAWTGGRYEQYF.

V and J are TRBV4-3 and TRBJ2-1, with 9 bases identical to TRBD1. There are 16 residues in the CDR3. The germline gives CDR1 LGHNA, CDR2 YSLEER. The junction had 8 bases not matched to a gene; V was cut back by 4 bases and J by 4 bases. CDR3 in DNA: TGCGCCAGCAGCCTTCATACCGGGACAGGGTACAATGAGCAGTTCTTC. Translation gives CASSLHTGTGYNEQFF.

This chain uses TRBV2 with TRBJ1-1, with D possibly matching TRBD1 (5 bases). Trimming left V 10 bases short and J 1 base short, with 16 bases between. CDR3 length equals 14 residues. Germline V gives CDR1 SNHLY, CDR2 FYNNEI. For the CDR3, the DNA is TGTGCCACCCCAACCGGGACTGAGAACACTGAAGCTTTCTTT. Amino acids: CATPTGTENTEAFF.

The chain employs TRBV29-1 and TRBJ1-4, with D unresolved. CDR3 length: 14 amino acids. V shed 5 bases and J shed 0 bases, with 10 bases lying between them. CDR1 and CDR2 from the germline V gene are SQVTM and ANQGSEA. CDR3 region: CSVLGLTTNEKLFF. CDR3 nucleotide sequence: TGCAGCGTTCTGGGCCTTACAACTAATGAAAAACTGTTTTTT.